The 22 T cell receptor beta chains listed next were all sequenced from one sample in a study of cytomegalovirus exposure and HLA in healthy donors. PCR involved 60 Vbeta and 13 Jbeta primers. TCRdb keeps only in-frame clones here, not all; method: immunoSEQ multiplex PCR. The repertoire includes tens of thousands of clones, about 80% of them detected once, and roughly 2.5% sits in the top ten. Sequenced sample: PBMCs. Receptor source: a man aged 25 to 40 in good health and CMV-seronegative.

The chain employs TRBV18 and TRBJ2-1; the match to TRBD2 covers 14 bases. There are 17 residues in the CDR3. The V and J ends lost 3 bases and 4 bases, in that order; junction bases with no gene match: 5. CDR1 and CDR2 from the germline V gene are KGHSH and LQKENI. CDR3 in DNA: TGTGCCAGCTCACCGGGACTAGCGGGGGCCACGTACAATGAGCAGTTCTTC. Its translation: CASSPGLAGATYNEQFF.

The chain uses TRBV4-3 and TRBJ1-2, with 9 bases matching TRBD1. V lost 3 bases to trimming and J lost 4 bases; unmatched junction nucleotides: 3. This CDR3 is 14 amino acids long. Germline V gives CDR1 LGHNA, CDR2 YSLEER. CDR3 bases: TGCGCCAGCAGCCAGGACAGGGGACCCTATGGCTACACCTTC. Translated, it gives CASSQDRGPYGYTF.

This clone has only a few counts. This chain joins TRBV5-1 and TRBJ2-5; 8 positions agree with TRBD1. J lost 1 base, V lost 6 bases, and 8 bases had no gene match. Germline CDR1 and CDR2: SGHRS and YFSETQ. CDR3 size: 15 residues. The CDR3 nucleotides are TGCGCCAGCAATTCTGGGACAGGTTTCCAAGAGACCCAGTACTTC. It encodes CASNSGTGFQETQYF.

In its sample, this clone was seen once. This chain joins TRBV28 and TRBJ1-2, with 7 bases lining up with TRBD1. CDR3 length: 15 amino acids. In germline, CDR1 is MDHEN, CDR2 SYDVKM. The trim removed 4 bases at V and 5 bases at J, leaving 10 bases unmatched. In DNA, the CDR3 is TGTGCCAGCAGTTCCGCCGGGACAGTTACTTATGGCTACACCTTC. Residues: CASSSAGTVTYGYTF.

V is TRBV15 and J is TRBJ2-1; 8 bases match TRBD2. Per the germline V gene, CDR1 is LNHNV and CDR2 is YYDKDF (reference sequence). V was pared by 1 base and J by 5 bases, with 10 bases of the junction left unmatched. There are 17 residues in the CDR3. Written as DNA, the CDR3 is TGTGCCACCAGCAGAGGGGGACGCGGGAGGTGGGACAATGAGCAGTTCTTC. This sequence encodes CATSRGGRGRWDNEQFF.

There are a few counts of this clone. The chain couples TRBV27 to TRBJ1-1; D gene ambiguous. Trimming took off 4 bases at V and 2 bases at J, with 8 bases between the two ends. The germline CDR1 and CDR2 sequences are MNHEY and SMNVEV (reference sequence). The CDR3 contains 13 residues. This CDR3 reads CASSYAGNTEAFF. The CDR3 DNA reads as TGTGCCAGCAGTTATGCGGGAAACACTGAAGCTTTCTTT.

This chain connects TRBV6-5 to TRBJ2-5; D possibly corresponds to TRBD2 (5 bases). The CDR3 extends over 15 amino acids. V was trimmed by 5 bases and J by 4 bases, leaving 17 bases between them. Per germline, CDR1 MNHEY and CDR2 SVGAGI. The CDR3 region has the DNA TGTGCCAGCAGTCCTAATGGAGCGGTTGCAGAGACCCAGTACTTC. Translation: CASSPNGAVAETQYF.

The V gene is TRBV4-2, the J gene TRBJ1-4, with D perhaps TRBD1 (5 bases). The V and J ends lost 4 bases and 8 bases respectively, with 11 bases between them. This CDR3 comprises 13 residues. Germline V CDR1 and CDR2: LGHNA, YNFKEQ. The CDR3 is CASSPDSREKLFF. The CDR3 DNA follows: TGTGCCAGCAGCCCCGACAGTAGGGAAAAACTGTTTTTT.

The chain combines TRBV6-6 with TRBJ2-1; a weak D match, TRBD2 (7 bases). Trimming cost V 11 bases and J 2 bases, with 16 bases left between them. Looked up from germline, CDR1 is MNHNY and CDR2 is SVGAGI (reference sequence). This CDR3 contains 14 residues. The CDR3 spells CASEGGSAYNEQFF. The CDR3 nucleotides are TGTGCCTCCGAGGGGGGGAGCGCCTACAATGAGCAGTTCTTC.

The rearrangement joins TRBV5-5 to TRBJ2-5, with 7 bases identical to TRBD2. Trimming at V came to 0 bases and at J to 1 base, leaving 3 bases not matched to a gene. This CDR3 is 15 amino acids long. Germline lookup yields CDR1 SGHKS and CDR2 YYEKEE (reference sequence). The CDR3 DNA sequence: TGTGCCAGCAGCTTGGGGGAGGGCGTCCAAGAGACCCAGTACTTC. It codes for CASSLGEGVQETQYF.

The chain links TRBV25-1 to TRBJ2-5; possibly TRBD2 for D (7 bases). CDR1 is MGHDK and CDR2 is SYGVNS in the germline V gene. The CDR3 totals 13 residues. V was clipped by 5 bases and J by 6 bases, with 13 bases between them. The CDR3 spells CASSSAGGQTQYF. The CDR3 region has the DNA TGTGCCAGCAGTAGTGCCGGGGGGCAGACCCAGTACTTC.

The chain links TRBV27 to TRBJ1-4; tentative D call: TRBD1 (6 bases). Trimming stripped 5 bases from V and 3 bases from J, with 13 bases between. The V gene's germline CDR1 is MNHEY and CDR2 SMNVEV (reference sequence). CDR3 length equals 15 residues. The CDR3 sequence: CASSPRQASNEKLFF. The CDR3 DNA follows: TGTGCCAGCAGTCCGCGACAGGCATCTAATGAAAAACTGTTTTTT.

The chain has TRBV27 and TRBJ1-1; D unclear. V was trimmed by 1 base and J by 0 bases, leaving 6 bases between them. The CDR3 extends over 14 amino acids. The V gene's germline CDR1 is MNHEY and CDR2 SMNVEV (reference sequence). CDR3 DNA: TGTGCCAGCAGTTTATGGCCACTGAACACTGAAGCTTTCTTT. Translated, it gives CASSLWPLNTEAFF.

This chain joins TRBV27 and TRBJ1-3; tentative D call: TRBD1 (5 bases). The CDR3 contains 13 residues. The V end was cut by 0 bases, the J end by 8 bases, with 8 bases between. CDR1 is MNHEY, CDR2 SMNVEV, per germline (reference sequence). The CDR3 sequence is CASSLSWGDTIYF. CDR3 nucleotides: TGTGCCAGCAGTTTATCGTGGGGGGACACCATATATTTT.

The rearrangement joins TRBV27 to TRBJ1-2, with TRBD1 identical over 7 bases. The CDR3 sequence is 16 residues long. Germline trimming cut 6 bases from V and 2 bases from J; bases unmatched to any gene: 12. CDR1 is MNHEY and CDR2 is SMNVEV in the germline V gene (reference sequence). The CDR3 region is CASRRRTGYENYGYTF. For the CDR3, the DNA is TGTGCCAGCAGACGACGGACAGGATATGAAAACTATGGCTACACCTTC.

This chain connects TRBV29-1 to TRBJ2-5; 10 nucleotides align to TRBD1. The germline V gene encodes CDR1 SQVTM and CDR2 ANQGSEA. This CDR3 comprises 14 residues. V shed 3 bases and J 4 bases; nucleotides not matched to a gene: 5. The CDR3 sequence: CSVDSTGGVETQYF. CDR3 nucleotides: TGCAGCGTTGATTCGACAGGGGGCGTAGAGACCCAGTACTTC.

This clone was counted between two and nine times. The chain couples TRBV6-6 to TRBJ2-3; possibly TRBD2 for D (7 bases). This CDR3 has 14 amino acids. V shed 6 bases and J shed 4 bases, with 14 bases lying between them. CDR1 is MNHNY and CDR2 is SVGAGI in the germline V gene (reference sequence). The CDR3 loop is CASRRTGRADTQYF. For the CDR3, the DNA is TGTGCCAGCAGGAGAACAGGGAGGGCAGATACGCAGTATTTT.

The V gene is TRBV27, the J gene TRBJ2-3; 15 nucleotides match TRBD2. The V gene end was trimmed by 2 bases and the J gene end by 4 bases; junction bases not matched to a gene: 7. Germline V gene data show CDR1 as MNHEY and CDR2 as SMNVEV (reference sequence). The CDR3 consists of 18 residues. CDR3 nucleotide sequence: TGTGCCAGCAGTTTAGGCGGCTGGACTAGCGGGAGGGCAGATACGCAGTATTTT. It yields the protein CASSLGGWTSGRADTQYF.

The chain links TRBV6-4 to TRBJ1-2; D unclear. This CDR3 is 13 amino acids long. Germline CDR1 and CDR2: MRHNA and SNTAGT. The germline V and J ends were trimmed by 2 bases and 4 bases, with 8 bases remaining between them. The CDR3 nucleotides read TGTGCCAGCAGTGACCCTGGAGTCTATGGCTACACCTTC. Translation gives CASSDPGVYGYTF.

The V call is TRBV27, the J call TRBJ2-3, with 9 bases identical to TRBD2. The CDR3 has 16 amino acids. The V gene's germline CDR1 is MNHEY and CDR2 SMNVEV (reference sequence). V trimming: 3 bases; J trimming: 3 bases; junction bases outside the gene matches: 7. CDR3 sequence reads: CASSFLAGEGTDTQYF. The CDR3 DNA sequence: TGTGCCAGCAGTTTTTTAGCGGGAGAAGGAACAGATACGCAGTATTTT.

This clone was seen a few times. V gene TRBV19 combines with J gene TRBJ1-4; D ambiguous. The CDR3 covers 12 residues. V was cut by 6 bases and J by 7 bases, with 9 bases left in between. CDR1 is LNHDA and CDR2 is SQIVND in the germline V gene (reference sequence). The CDR3 coding sequence is TGTGCCAGTAGGGGGAGGGCTGAAAAACTGTTTTTT. Translated: CASRGRAEKLFF. Based on the CDR3 plus reference TRBV19 and TRBJ1-4, the full variable domain is DGGITQSPKYLFRKEGQNVTLSCEQNLNHDAMYWYRQDPGQGLRLIYYSQIVNDFQKGDIAEGYSVSREKKESFPLTVTSAQKNPTAFYLCASRGRAEKLFFGSGTQLSVL.

The chain joins TRBV29-1 to TRBJ1-3, with D perhaps matching TRBD1 (6 bases). The V gene's germline CDR1 is SQVTM and CDR2 ANQGSEA. The CDR3 has 13 residues. The CDR3 DNA reads as TGCAGTGCGGCCGACAGGTCCGGAAACACCATATATTTT. It is translated as CSAADRSGNTIYF.